The text below deals with one T cell receptor (beta chain). Antigen: not known. This entry comes from a study of shared clonotypes between healthy human individuals. Findings and limits, study-wide: Deeper or shallower sequencing was expected to change how clonotypes are shared among donors. Large sequencing depth failed to make sorted-subset sequencing complete, rarefaction showed. A few donors had around 5.2% of their naive CD4 clonotypes in common.

In the CD4+ fraction, cells were divided into CD45RA+ naive and CD45RA-negative memory subsets. CDR1 and CDR2 (germline): SGHRS, YFSETQ. Trimming cost V 4 bases and J 1 base; bases outside gene matches: 11. The CDR3 is made up of 17 amino acids. Assay: immunoSEQ multiplex PCR; the TCRdb copy retains only in-frame clones and omits some. The table lists roughly 650,000 clones, more than 95% of them singletons. This clonotype was obtained from a woman aged 30 to 39 in good health. This rearrangement joins TRBV5-1 to TRBJ1-3; 7 bases agree with TRBD1. Specimen: naive CD4+ T cells sorted from blood. Subset denoted: CD45RA+ positively selected. The CDR3 loop reads CASSLAPSTGSGNTIYF. The CDR3 bases are TGCGCCAGCAGCCTCGCCCCCTCGACAGGGTCTGGAAACACCATATATTTT.